Following are 23 T cell receptor beta chains from one sample sequenced in a study of blood T cell repertoires in COVID-19. Only in-frame clones appear in the TCRdb table, and some are missing; sequencing was by immunoSEQ multiplex PCR. There are 120,000 or so clones in the sample; approximately 83% occur only once, and approximately 10% lies in the top ten. Sequencing used peripheral blood. Receptor source: a man in his sixties with acute or convalescent COVID-19.

The chain employs TRBV2 and TRBJ2-3; 7 positions match TRBD2. The CDR3 has 12 residues. With V trimmed by 6 bases and J by 8 bases, 5 bases remained unmatched. The germline gives CDR1 SNHLY, CDR2 FYNNEI. The CDR3 protein is CASRETSSTQYF. The CDR3 nucleotides read TGTGCCAGCAGAGAGACTAGCAGTACGCAGTATTTT.

This sequence joins TRBV24-1 and TRBJ2-1; possible D gene TRBD2, 5 bases. This CDR3 comprises 12 residues. V was trimmed by 2 bases and J by 10 bases, leaving 8 bases between them. The V gene's germline CDR1 is KGHDR and CDR2 SFDVKD. CDR3: CATSDSPGEQFF. CDR3 nucleotide sequence: TGTGCCACCAGTGATTCTCCGGGAGAGCAGTTCTTC.

The chain employs TRBV24-1 and TRBJ2-5, with 9 nucleotides matching TRBD1. This CDR3 is 15 amino acids long. CDR1 and CDR2 (germline): KGHDR, SFDVKD. V lost 3 bases to trimming and J lost 6 bases; unmatched junction nucleotides: 7. The chain's CDR3 is CATSDPGQGVQTQYF. DNA of the CDR3: TGTGCCACCAGTGATCCGGGACAGGGAGTCCAGACCCAGTACTTC.

This chain joins TRBV24-1 and TRBJ1-2; the D is unclear. The V gene lost 2 bases and the J gene lost 8 bases, with 8 bases spanning the gap. This CDR3 has 12 amino acids. CDR1 is KGHDR and CDR2 is SFDVKD in the germline V gene. CDR3 DNA: TGTGCCACCAGTGATTCAGTGCGGGGCTACACCTTC. It codes for CATSDSVRGYTF.

In this sample, this clone turned up a few times. V gene TRBV11-2 combines with J gene TRBJ2-7; a weak D match, TRBD2 (5 bases). Germline V gene data show CDR1 as SGHAT and CDR2 as FQNNGV. This CDR3 has 13 amino acids. V was cut by 5 bases and J by 1 base, with 9 bases left in between. The CDR3 bases are TGTGCCAGCAGCCAGGACTTATCCTACGAGCAGTACTTC. Translated, it gives CASSQDLSYEQYF.

The CDR3 is CASRPELADQNTGELFF. CDR3 nucleotides: TGCGCCAGCAGACCCGAACTAGCGGACCAGAACACCGGGGAGCTGTTTTTT. The chain joins TRBV5-1 to TRBJ2-2; 8 bases fit TRBD2. Trimming took 5 bases from V and 1 from J; bases not matched to a gene: 10. Germline V gene lookup returns CDR1 SGHRS and CDR2 YFSETQ. This CDR3 is built from 17 residues.

V gene TRBV29-1 combines with J gene TRBJ1-2; a weak D match, TRBD1 (5 bases). The ends were cut back, 6 bases at V and 8 bases at J, with 19 bases in the middle. This CDR3 spans 13 amino acids. The V gene's germline CDR1 is SQVTM and CDR2 ANQGSEA. The CDR3 DNA sequence: TGCAGCGTAGATGACGGGGGTGAGGAAGGCTACACCTTC. Its protein is CSVDDGGEEGYTF.

The rearrangement uses TRBV4-1 and TRBJ2-2; 15 bases are shared with TRBD2. The CDR3 loop spans 18 amino acids. Looked up from germline, CDR1 is MGHRA and CDR2 is YSYEKL. The V gene end was trimmed by 6 bases and the J gene end by 8 bases; junction bases not matched to a gene: 13. The CDR3 sequence: CASSPPWTSGRALGELFF. CDR3 DNA: TGCGCCAGCAGTCCACCCTGGACTAGCGGGAGGGCCTTAGGGGAGCTGTTTTTT.

The genes are TRBV5-4 and TRBJ1-1; possible D gene TRBD1, 6 bases. Trimming took 4 bases from V and 4 from J, leaving 14 bases between them. This CDR3 has 14 amino acids. The V gene's germline CDR1 is SGHNT and CDR2 YYREEE (reference sequence). The CDR3 protein is CASSHGTSSTEAFF. The CDR3 nucleotides read TGTGCCAGCAGCCACGGGACATCGAGCACTGAAGCTTTCTTT.

This clone was counted ten times or more. Within the sample, other DNA sequences also encode this same CDR3. The rearrangement links TRBV18 to TRBJ1-1; 9 bases line up with TRBD1. Germline values: CDR1 KGHSH, CDR2 LQKENI. Germline trimming cut 3 bases from V and 1 base from J; bases unmatched to any gene: 0. The CDR3 length is 14 residues. The CDR3 spells CASSPGQGNTEAFF. The DNA of the CDR3 is TGTGCCAGCTCACCGGGACAGGGGAACACTGAAGCTTTCTTT. The full variable domain, in which reference TRBV18 and TRBJ1-1 provide the parts outside the CDR3, is NAGVMQNPRHLVRRRGQEARLRCSPMKGHSHVYWYRQLPEEGLKFMVYLQKENIIDESGMPKERFSAEFPKEGPSILRIQQVVRGDSAAYFCASSPGQGNTEAFFGQGTRLTVV.

The chain carries TRBV2 and TRBJ1-4; D not certain. This CDR3 is 11 amino acids long. CDR1 and CDR2 from the germline V gene are SNHLY and FYNNEI. V lost 4 bases, J lost 7 bases, and 4 bases lay in between. The CDR3 nucleotides read TGTGCCAGCAGTGTCGTTGAAAAACTGTTTTTT. This encodes CASSVVEKLFF.

This chain connects TRBV28 to TRBJ1-2, with D unresolved. The CDR3 length is 16 residues. V lost 4 bases and J 4 bases, leaving 19 bases between the germline ends. Per the germline V gene, CDR1 is MDHEN and CDR2 is SYDVKM. CDR3: CASSSPGLDGAYGYTF. The CDR3 DNA sequence: TGTGCCAGCAGTTCGCCAGGTTTGGATGGTGCCTATGGCTACACCTTC.

The rearrangement uses TRBV7-9 and TRBJ1-3, with a weak D call TRBD1 (5 bases). V was clipped by 3 bases and J by 6 bases, with 9 bases between them. CDR1 SEHNR and CDR2 FQNEAQ come from the germline V gene (reference sequence). The length of the CDR3 is 13 residues. The CDR3 loop is CASSFDRLNTIYF. The CDR3 DNA reads TGTGCCAGCAGCTTCGACAGATTAAACACCATATATTTT.

This sequence joins TRBV2 and TRBJ2-1; 10 positions agree with TRBD2. This CDR3 spans 15 amino acids. CDR1 is SNHLY, CDR2 FYNNEI, per germline. The V and J ends lost 8 bases and 6 bases, in that order; junction bases with no gene match: 10. The CDR3 nucleotides are TGTGCCAGCGGGGCGATGCTAGCGGGGGTCAATGAGCAGTTCTTC. Encoded protein: CASGAMLAGVNEQFF.

CDR3 in amino acids: CASTATGEQYF. Written as DNA, the CDR3 is TGTGCCAGCACCGCAACGGGTGAGCAGTACTTC. V usage is TRBV28 and J usage is TRBJ2-7; D is unresolved. The V gene lost 7 bases and the J gene lost 7 bases, with 11 bases spanning the gap. Germline V gives CDR1 MDHEN, CDR2 SYDVKM. This CDR3 is built from 11 residues.

This rearrangement joins TRBV3-1 (or the pseudogene TRBV3-2) to TRBJ2-2; D unclear. The V end lost 4 bases, the J end lost 5 bases, and 5 bases lay between the germline ends. The CDR3 is made up of 12 amino acids. Germline CDR1 is LGHDT and CDR2 is YNNKEL (reference sequence). CDR3 nucleotide sequence: TGTGCCAGCAGCCTACTAACCGGGGAGCTGTTTTTT. This codes for CASSLLTGELFF.

V and J are TRBV15 and TRBJ1-4; 9 bases match TRBD1. The germline V gene has CDR1 LNHNV and CDR2 YYDKDF (reference sequence). Unmatched junction bases numbered 6, after V lost 3 bases and J lost 4 bases. The CDR3 spans 16 residues. As DNA, the CDR3 is TGTGCCACCAGCAGCCGAGCGGACAGGGGTAATGAAAAACTGTTTTTT. Translated: CATSSRADRGNEKLFF.

The rearrangement uses TRBV16 and TRBJ1-1, with D unresolved. The germline gives CDR1 KGHSY, CDR2 FQNENV. The V end was cut by 1 base, the J end by 7 bases, with 10 bases between. The CDR3 consists of 13 residues. This CDR3 reads CASSQYTADEAFF. The CDR3 DNA reads as TGTGCCAGCAGCCAATATACGGCGGATGAAGCTTTCTTT.

The chain combines TRBV18 with TRBJ2-1; D call uncertain. CDR3 length: 13 amino acids. V shed 3 bases and J shed 6 bases, with 9 bases lying between them. Germline CDR1 KGHSH, CDR2 LQKENI. The CDR3: CASSPASVNEQFF. The CDR3 coding sequence is TGTGCCAGCTCACCTGCAAGCGTCAATGAGCAGTTCTTC.

The CDR3 DNA sequence: TGTGCCAGCAGTCTAAGCGCTAGTATGGTTCTTAATTCACCCCTCCACTTT. It translates to CASSLSASMVLNSPLHF. This chain connects TRBV2 to TRBJ1-6; D uncertain. This CDR3 has 17 amino acids. The V end lost 5 bases, the J end lost 6 bases, and 20 bases lay between the germline ends. Germline CDR1 SNHLY, CDR2 FYNNEI.

The V gene is TRBV19, the J gene TRBJ1-2; 9 nucleotides agree with TRBD1. Germline V gene lookup returns CDR1 LNHDA and CDR2 SQIVND (reference sequence). The CDR3 sequence is 15 residues long. The V and J ends lost 1 base and 3 bases, in that order; junction bases with no gene match: 3. The CDR3 sequence: CASSIVGTGYYGYTF. The CDR3 coding sequence is TGTGCCAGTAGTATAGTAGGGACAGGGTACTATGGCTACACCTTC.

V is TRBV5-5 and J is TRBJ2-7, with a possible D match to TRBD1 (5 bases). The CDR3 covers 15 residues. V was cut by 4 bases and J by 3 bases, with 17 bases left in between. Germline V gene lookup returns CDR1 SGHKS and CDR2 YYEKEE (reference sequence). CDR3 sequence reads: CASSTTPGKSYEQYF. In DNA form, the CDR3 reads TGTGCCAGCAGCACCACCCCAGGGAAAAGCTACGAGCAGTACTTC.

In the case of this clone: The sample carries other DNA sequences with the same CDR3. The chain links TRBV5-1 to TRBJ2-1; TRBD2 agrees at 8 bases. Trimming cost V 4 bases and J 0 bases; bases outside gene matches: 3. Germline lookup yields CDR1 SGHRS and CDR2 YFSETQ. The CDR3 is 15 amino acids. This CDR3 is CASSPSGSSYNEQFF. Written as DNA, the CDR3 is TGCGCCAGCAGCCCAAGCGGGAGCTCCTACAATGAGCAGTTCTTC.